The source of this T cell receptor beta chain is a study of CD8 T cells in ankylosing spondylitis. Study-wide results and limits: Seemingly distinctive of ankylosing spondylitis blood was a TCR beta motif formed by eight highly homologous variants.

MiXCR, applied by TCRdb to the 5' RACE reads, yields one record per CDR3 protein. The data contain 200,000 to 250,000 distinct CDR3 sequences, approximately 20% of them singletons. About this clonotype: Its specificity is not known.

The CDR3 length is 13 residues. The V gene lost 5 bases and the J gene lost 5 bases, with 13 bases spanning the gap. CDR1 is SGHAT and CDR2 is FQNNGV in the germline V gene. The sample comprised blood, either unsorted or a sorted T cell fraction (not recorded which). The chain uses TRBV11-2 and TRBJ2-7; D is unclear. The source of this sequence is a male donor with ankylosing spondylitis. The CDR3 DNA follows: TGTGCCAGCAGCCTCGCGTGGGGTAACGAGCAGTACTTC. It encodes CASSLAWGNEQYF. The complete variable domain, with remaining parts taken from reference TRBV11-2 and TRBJ2-7, reads EAGVAQSPRYKIIEKRQSVAFWCNPISGHATLYWYQQILGQGPKLLIQFQNNGVVDDSQLPKDRFSAERLKGVDSTLKIQPAKLEDSAVYLCASSLAWGNEQYFGPGTRLTVT.